The 32 T cell receptor beta chains below all came from one sample that was sequenced in a study of blood T cells in healthy people across ages. PCR was performed a second time for about 7 to 12 cycles using a sample-barcoded 5' primer and a J-beta primer mix. TCRdb reprocessed the 5' RACE reads via MiXCR and lists one record per CDR3 protein. This table has around 1.5 million distinct CDR3 sequences, 42% appearing once. Sequenced input: blood. These receptors all come from a woman under 30 in good health.

CDR3 in DNA: TGTGCCAGCAGCCCCCCGCGCGTAGACACAGATACGCAGTATTTT. Translated, it gives CASSPPRVDTDTQYF. The J gene is TRBJ2-3, the V gene TRBV9; D uncertain. This CDR3 region has 15 residues. CDR1 SGDLS and CDR2 YYNGEE come from the germline V gene. The germline V and J ends were trimmed by 4 bases and 2 bases, with 14 bases remaining between them.

This sequence joins TRBV11-3 and TRBJ2-4; 8 positions match TRBD2. Unmatched junction bases numbered 8, after V lost 4 bases and J lost 3 bases. Germline CDR1 and CDR2: SGHNT and YENEEA. CDR3 length: 16 amino acids. In DNA form, the CDR3 reads TGTGCCAGCAGCTCGAACGGGGGGGAGGACAAAAACATTCAGTACTTC. This encodes CASSSNGGEDKNIQYF.

This clonotype was counted many times. The chain is built from TRBV29-1 and TRBJ2-7; TRBD2 might be the D (6 bases). Trimming removed 3 bases at V and 2 bases at J, with 8 bases between. The germline gives CDR1 SQVTM, CDR2 ANQGSEA. The CDR3 length is 12 residues. The CDR3: CSVEAGTYEQYF. In DNA, the CDR3 is TGCAGCGTTGAGGCGGGAACCTACGAGCAGTACTTC.

This chain joins TRBV5-1 and TRBJ2-1; 10 bases are shared with TRBD2. Losses at the gene ends were 0 bases for V and 2 bases for J; bases not matched to a gene: 2. Germline lookup yields CDR1 SGHRS and CDR2 YFSETQ. The CDR3 consists of 16 residues. The CDR3 loop is CASSLESGGAYNEQFF. The CDR3 nucleotides read TGCGCCAGCAGCTTGGAGAGCGGGGGGGCCTACAATGAGCAGTTCTTC.

The CDR3 DNA reads TGTGCCAGCAGACAAAACAGGGGGTCTGGAAACACCATATATTTT. It translates to CASRQNRGSGNTIYF. V gene TRBV6-1 combines with J gene TRBJ1-3; the match to TRBD1 covers 8 bases. V lost 6 bases and J lost 1; bases outside the gene matches: 5. CDR1 and CDR2 from the germline V gene are MNHNS and SASEGT. The CDR3 has 15 amino acids.

The chain couples TRBV5-6 to TRBJ1-1; the D gene is possibly TRBD1 (6 bases). V was pared by 6 bases and J by 1 base, with 13 bases between. Germline lookup yields CDR1 SGHDT and CDR2 YYEEEE. This CDR3 contains 14 residues. This CDR3 is CASITGLGNTEAFF. The CDR3 nucleotides read TGTGCCAGCATAACAGGGCTAGGGAACACTGAAGCTTTCTTT.

The rearrangement links TRBV6-1 to TRBJ1-4, with D maybe TRBD1 (5 bases). This CDR3 contains 13 residues. Trimming cost V 11 bases and J 4 bases, with 14 bases left between them. CDR1 is MNHNS, CDR2 SASEGT, per germline. For the CDR3, the DNA is TGTGCCGGGGCGACGGGGATTAATGAAAAACTGTTTTTT. Translation gives CAGATGINEKLFF.

This clonotype has more than one count but fewer than ten. The rearrangement uses TRBV27 and TRBJ2-6, with D uncertain. Trimming left V 8 bases short and J 3 bases short, with 14 bases between. Looked up from germline, CDR1 is MNHEY and CDR2 is SMNVEV (reference sequence). This CDR3 region has 15 residues. The CDR3 loop is CASRLLPLGANVLTF. The CDR3 DNA sequence: TGTGCCAGCCGCCTCCTCCCCCTTGGGGCCAACGTCCTGACTTTC.

V gene TRBV27 combines with J gene TRBJ2-1; a possible D gene is TRBD1 (8 bases). Germline CDR1 and CDR2: MNHEY and SMNVEV (reference sequence). V was clipped by 6 bases and J by 7 bases, with 16 bases between them. The CDR3 spans 14 residues. CDR3 amino acids: CASRRQGRDNEQFF. The CDR3, as DNA: TGTGCCAGCAGGAGACAGGGGAGGGATAATGAGCAGTTCTTC.

The chain joins TRBV28 to TRBJ1-2; TRBD1 aligns across 8 bases. CDR1 is MDHEN and CDR2 is SYDVKM in the germline V gene. The J segment lost 4 bases and the V segment lost 6 bases, leaving 13 bases of the junction unmatched. CDR3 size: 16 residues. The CDR3 DNA sequence: TGTGCCAGCAGCCCCTGGAGGCAGGGGGCGACCTATGGCTACACCTTC. Encoded protein: CASSPWRQGATYGYTF.

This clonotype was picked up many times. At one boundary the junction diverges from the germline segment, which might be a read error. The rearrangement joins TRBV12-3 or TRBV12-4 to TRBJ2-7; no firm D call. There are 12 residues in the CDR3. The CDR3 bases are TGCGCCAGCAGCCGGGCTGGCTACGAGCAGTACTTC. This codes for CASSRAGYEQYF.

The genes are TRBV7-2 and TRBJ2-3, with TRBD2 matching over 9 bases. The germline V gene encodes CDR1 SGHTA and CDR2 FQGNSA. The J segment lost 8 bases and the V segment lost 5 bases, leaving 8 bases of the junction unmatched. This CDR3 spans 14 amino acids. CDR3 coding DNA: TGTGCCAGCAGCCAAGTAGCGGGAGCAAGTACGCAGTATTTT. Translated, it gives CASSQVAGASTQYF.

This rearrangement joins TRBV6-2 or TRBV6-3 to TRBJ2-5, with a weak D call TRBD2 (6 bases). The tail of the sequence fits TRBJ2-7 better, so the J call may be wrong. CDR3 length: 14 amino acids. Germline-derived CDR1 and CDR2 are MNHEY and SVGEGT. In nucleotides, the CDR3 is TGTGCCAGCAGCATAGCGGCAGAACCCTACGAGCAGTACTTC. Encoded protein: CASSIAAEPYEQYF.

This clonotype was recorded once. The CDR3 DNA reads as TGTGCCACAGTTACAGGGGTATTTCTGGGGGAGCAGTACTTC. Its protein is CATVTGVFLGEQYF. V usage is TRBV6-6 and J usage is TRBJ2-7; 7 nucleotides match TRBD1. CDR1 and CDR2 from the germline V gene are MNHNY and SVGAGI (reference sequence). The V gene end was trimmed by 10 bases and the J gene end by 7 bases; junction bases not matched to a gene: 16. There are 14 residues in the CDR3.

The chain recombines TRBV9 with TRBJ2-3, with D possibly called TRBD1 or TRBD2 (5 bases each). With 7 bases removed from V and 1 base from J, the gap between germline ends came to 19 bases. This CDR3 comprises 16 residues. Germline assignment: CDR1 SGDLS and CDR2 YYNGEE. CDR3 sequence: CASSHGAGPRTDTQYF. CDR3 DNA sequence: TGTGCCAGCTCCCACGGGGCGGGTCCCCGCACAGATACGCAGTATTTT.

The CDR3 DNA is TGCAGTGCCGCTCCGGAGCCAGATACGCAGTATTTT. It codes for CSAAPEPDTQYF. The rearrangement links TRBV20-1 to TRBJ2-3, with D uncertain. This CDR3 is 12 amino acids long. Germline CDR1 is DFQATT and CDR2 is SNEGSKA (reference sequence). Trimming left V 6 bases short and J 4 bases short, with 11 bases between.

The chain combines TRBV29-1 with TRBJ2-3; D is perhaps TRBD2 (6 bases). Trimming cost V 2 bases and J 4 bases, with 10 bases left between them. CDR1 SQVTM and CDR2 ANQGSEA come from the germline V gene. CDR3 length equals 13 residues. In nucleotides, the CDR3 is TGCAGCGTTGAAACTAGCTTCGCAGATACGCAGTATTTT. Protein sequence: CSVETSFADTQYF.

This clonotype has a handful of counts. This chain connects TRBV13 to TRBJ2-1, with 9 bases matching TRBD2. V was clipped by 4 bases and J by 2 bases; unmatched bases: 9. This CDR3 comprises 17 residues. CDR1 PRHDT and CDR2 FYEKMQ come from the germline V gene (reference sequence). This CDR3 is CASSSGWPSGTYNEQFF. CDR3 bases: TGTGCCAGCAGCTCCGGCTGGCCTAGCGGGACCTACAATGAGCAGTTCTTC.

This clonotype showed up many times. Written as DNA, the CDR3 is TGCAGTGCCCGAACGGGGAAGCCTGGGGCCACTGAAGCTTTCTTT. Protein product: CSARTGKPGATEAFF. The rearrangement links TRBV20-1 to TRBJ1-1; D possibly corresponds to TRBD1 (5 bases). Deletions cut 6 bases from V and 4 bases from J, with 21 bases between. CDR3 length: 15 amino acids. Looked up from germline, CDR1 is DFQATT and CDR2 is SNEGSKA (reference sequence).

V gene TRBV10-3 combines with J gene TRBJ2-7; D might be TRBD2 (5 bases). The V and J ends lost 4 bases and 0 bases respectively, with 19 bases between them. Germline V gene data show CDR1 as ENHRY and CDR2 as SYGVKD. The CDR3 is 17 amino acids. DNA of the CDR3: TGTGCCATCAGTGCACACGCAGGAGGCCCAAGCTCCTACGAGCAGTACTTC. Protein sequence: CAISAHAGGPSSYEQYF.

This clonotype was recorded a few times. This chain joins TRBV12-3 or TRBV12-4 and TRBJ1-2; 8 bases are a match to TRBD1. V was pared by 6 bases and J by 5 bases, with 5 bases of the junction left unmatched. The CDR3 has 13 residues. The CDR3 coding sequence is TGTGCCAGCAGCTTGACAGGGGAATATGGCTACACCTTC. Encoded protein: CASSLTGEYGYTF.

This clonotype was detected many times. Germline is not matched at one junction end, which may reflect a read error. The rearrangement links TRBV9 to TRBJ2-2; the D is unclear. The germline gives CDR1 SGDLS, CDR2 YYNGEE. The CDR3 covers 12 residues. CDR3 in amino acids: CASSVGTGELFF. The CDR3 nucleotides are TGCGCCAGCAGTGTGGGGACCGGGGAGCTGTTTTTT. The entire variable domain, with the rest obtained from reference TRBV9 and TRBJ2-2, is as follows: DSGVTQTPKHLITATGQRVTLRCSPRSGDLSVYWYQQSLDQGLQFLIQYYNGEERAKGNILERFSAQQFPDLHSELNLSSLELGDSALYFCASSVGTGELFFGEGSRLTVL.

The V and J genes are TRBV20-1 and TRBJ2-7; TRBD2 aligns across 7 bases. The CDR3 loop spans 14 amino acids. V dropped 6 bases and J dropped 4; count of bases not matched to a gene: 12. Germline-derived CDR1 and CDR2 are DFQATT and SNEGSKA (reference sequence). In DNA, the CDR3 is TGCAGTGCCACCGAGGCGGGGGTGGGGTACGAGCAGTACTTC. This encodes CSATEAGVGYEQYF.

This clonotype showed up just once. The chain uses TRBV9 and TRBJ2-7; a possible D gene is TRBD1 (7 bases). Per the germline V gene, CDR1 is SGDLS and CDR2 is YYNGEE. CDR3 length: 14 amino acids. V lost 3 bases, J lost 2 bases, and 12 bases lay in between. CDR3: CASSAQGGPYEQYF. CDR3 DNA sequence: TGTGCCAGCAGCGCTCAGGGGGGCCCCTACGAGCAGTACTTC.

This clonotype was detected many times. The J gene is TRBJ2-7, the V gene TRBV7-2; a possible D gene is TRBD1 (6 bases). The CDR3 is 14 amino acids. Germline V CDR1 and CDR2: SGHTA, FQGNSA. V was trimmed by 6 bases and J by 2 bases, leaving 14 bases between them. The CDR3 region has the DNA TGTGCCAGCAGTTTAAAGACAGGACCCTACGAGCAGTACTTC. It encodes CASSLKTGPYEQYF.

Here the CDR3 reads CSASPGTPQGMTQYF. The DNA for the CDR3 is TGCAGTGCTAGTCCCGGGACCCCCCAAGGTATGACGCAGTACTTC. The chain couples TRBV20-1 to TRBJ2-7; D is possibly TRBD1 or TRBD2 (5 bases each). Between the trimmed V and J ends, which lost 3 bases and 9 bases, there was a span of 24 bases. Germline V CDR1 and CDR2: DFQATT, SNEGSKA (reference sequence). The length of the CDR3 is 15 residues.

The chain employs TRBV25-1 and TRBJ2-4; 12 positions agree with TRBD2. The V gene's germline CDR1 is MGHDK and CDR2 SYGVNS. The CDR3 loop spans 15 amino acids. V gave up 4 bases and J gave up 9 bases; unmatched junction bases: 7. CDR3 in DNA: TGTGCCAGCAGTGGTCTAGCGGGGGGGCGAGGCATTCAGTACTTC. This codes for CASSGLAGGRGIQYF.

V is TRBV3-1 and J is TRBJ2-4; 8 nucleotides match TRBD1. The CDR3 totals 15 residues. V gave up 1 base and J gave up 15 bases; unmatched junction bases: 14. Germline CDR1 reads LGHDT; CDR2 reads YNNKEL (reference sequence). In nucleotides, the CDR3 is TGTGCCAGCAGCCAAGGGACAGGGCCGTCCTACGAGCGGTACTTC. Encoded protein: CASSQGTGPSYERYF.

This sequence joins TRBV5-1 and TRBJ2-7; no reliable D call. The J call may be mistaken, given a closer DNA end match to TRBJ2-5. Germline V gene lookup returns CDR1 SGHRS and CDR2 YFSETQ. CDR3 size: 17 residues. The CDR3 DNA is TGCGCCAGCAGCTCGCCCTATGGCGGATCTCTCCAAGAGACCCAGTACTTC. It codes for CASSSPYGGSLQETQYF.

The chain carries TRBV11-2 and TRBJ1-1; 9 bases fit TRBD1. There are 15 residues in the CDR3. Trimming at V came to 6 bases and at J to 6 bases, leaving 11 bases not matched to a gene. Germline CDR1 is SGHAT and CDR2 is FQNNGV. CDR3 in DNA: TGTGCCAGCAGACCCGGACAGGGGTTGGTGGCTGAAGCTTTCTTT. This sequence encodes CASRPGQGLVAEAFF.

V gene TRBV6-1 combines with J gene TRBJ2-7; D is possibly TRBD1 or TRBD2 (5 bases each). With 4 bases removed from V and 0 bases from J, the gap between germline ends came to 10 bases. CDR1 MNHNS and CDR2 SASEGT come from the germline V gene. The CDR3 is 14 residues long. The chain's CDR3 is CASSGLGTSYEQYF. CDR3 nucleotide sequence: TGTGCCAGCAGTGGGCTAGGGACCTCCTACGAGCAGTACTTC.

The J gene is TRBJ2-7, the V gene TRBV9; D not resolved. V was clipped by 0 bases and J by 0 bases, with 7 bases between them. The CDR3 totals 14 residues. Germline V gene data show CDR1 as SGDLS and CDR2 as YYNGEE. Here the CDR3 DNA reads TGTGCCAGCAGCGTAGTGGCTTCCTCCTACGAGCAGTACTTC. Its translation is CASSVVASSYEQYF.